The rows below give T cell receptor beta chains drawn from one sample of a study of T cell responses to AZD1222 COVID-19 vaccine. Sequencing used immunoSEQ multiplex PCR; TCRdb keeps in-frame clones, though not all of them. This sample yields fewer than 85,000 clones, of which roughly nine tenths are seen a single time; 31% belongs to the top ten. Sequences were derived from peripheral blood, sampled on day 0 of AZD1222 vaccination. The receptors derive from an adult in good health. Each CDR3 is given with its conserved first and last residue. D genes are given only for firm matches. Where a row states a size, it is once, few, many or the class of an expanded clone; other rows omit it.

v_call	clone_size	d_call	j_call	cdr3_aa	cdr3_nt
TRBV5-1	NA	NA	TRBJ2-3	CASSLGSETDTQYF	TGCGCCAGCAGCTTGGGGTCAGAAACAGATACGCAGTATTTT
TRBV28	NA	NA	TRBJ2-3	CASSAPGADTQYF	TGTGCCAGCAGCGCACCAGGGGCAGATACGCAGTATTTT
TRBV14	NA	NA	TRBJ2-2	CASSQRDSGWRELFF	TGTGCCAGCAGCCAAAGGGACTCCGGATGGCGGGAGCTGTTTTTT
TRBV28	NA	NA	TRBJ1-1	CASIPFRATEAFF	TGTGCCAGCATCCCATTCAGGGCGACTGAAGCTTTCTTT
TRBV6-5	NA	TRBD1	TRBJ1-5	CASDRGLDQPQHF	TGTGCCAGCGACAGGGGGCTGGATCAGCCCCAGCATTTT
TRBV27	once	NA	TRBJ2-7	CATRDGYYEQYF	TGTGCCACTCGGGACGGTTACTACGAGCAGTACTTC
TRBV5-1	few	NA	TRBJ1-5	CASSLGPDQPQHF	TGCGCCAGCAGCTTGGGACCCGATCAGCCCCAGCATTTT
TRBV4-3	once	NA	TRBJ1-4	CASSQEGQGGGKLFF	TGCGCCAGCAGCCAAGAGGGGCAGGGTGGAGGAAAACTGTTTTTT
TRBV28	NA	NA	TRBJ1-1	CASSLLSGRGTTEAFF	TGTGCCAGCAGTTTACTATCGGGCAGGGGCACGACTGAAGCTTTCTTT
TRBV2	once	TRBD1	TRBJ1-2	CASIRTGPVDGYTF	TGTGCCAGCATCCGGACAGGGCCAGTGGATGGCTACACCTTC
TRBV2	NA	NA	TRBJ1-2	CASSEALPDPGYGYTF	TGTGCCAGCAGTGAAGCGCTTCCAGACCCAGGGTATGGCTACACCTTC
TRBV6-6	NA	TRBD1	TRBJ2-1	CASRYQGAGSYNEQFF	TGTGCCAGCAGGTACCAGGGGGCCGGCTCCTACAATGAGCAGTTCTTC
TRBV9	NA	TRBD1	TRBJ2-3	CASSVGPGQGTDTQYF	TGTGCCAGCAGCGTAGGCCCGGGACAGGGAACAGATACGCAGTATTTT
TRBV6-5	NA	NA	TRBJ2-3	CASRTGTYGADTQYF	TGTGCCAGCAGAACCGGGACATATGGGGCAGATACGCAGTATTTT
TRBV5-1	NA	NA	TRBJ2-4	CASSLRMRTATTYEGNIQYF	TGCGCCAGCAGCTTGAGGATGCGGACGGCAACTACCTACGAAGGAAACATTCAGTACTTC
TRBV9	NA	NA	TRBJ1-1	CASSGGIRNTEAFF	TGTGCCAGCAGCGGAGGGATCCGGAACACTGAAGCTTTCTTT
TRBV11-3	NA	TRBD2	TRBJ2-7	CASSLVRSGSYEQYF	TGTGCCAGCAGCTTAGTTAGGAGCGGGAGCTACGAGCAGTACTTC
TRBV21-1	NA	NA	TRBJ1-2	CASSKGTGNCGYTF	TGTGCCAGCAGCAAGGGGACAGGGAATTGTGGCTACACCTTC
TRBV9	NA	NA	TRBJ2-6	CASSVGPGAGANVLTF	TGTGCCAGCAGCGTTGGCCCAGGGGCAGGGGCCAACGTCCTGACTTTC
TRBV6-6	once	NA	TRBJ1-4	CASRPGGVNEKLFF	TGTGCCAGCCGTCCTGGGGGGGTTAATGAAAAACTGTTTTTT
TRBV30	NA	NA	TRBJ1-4	CAWSSDMSLFF	TGTGCCTGGAGTAGTGACATGTCCCTGTTTTTT
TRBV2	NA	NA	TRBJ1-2	CASSQGQANYGYTF	TGTGCCAGCAGCCAAGGCCAAGCTAACTATGGCTACACCTTC